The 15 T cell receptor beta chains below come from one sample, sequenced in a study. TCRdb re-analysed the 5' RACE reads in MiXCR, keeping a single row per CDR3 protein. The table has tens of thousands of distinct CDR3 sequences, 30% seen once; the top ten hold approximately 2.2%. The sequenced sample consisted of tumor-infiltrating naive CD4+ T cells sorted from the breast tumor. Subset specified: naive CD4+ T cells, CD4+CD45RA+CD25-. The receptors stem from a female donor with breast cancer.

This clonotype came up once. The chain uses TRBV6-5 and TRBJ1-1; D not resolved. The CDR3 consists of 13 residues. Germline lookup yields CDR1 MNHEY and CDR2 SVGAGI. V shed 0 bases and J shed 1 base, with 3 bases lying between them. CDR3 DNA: TGTGCCAGCAGTTACTCTAAGAACACTGAAGCTTTCTTT. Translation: CASSYSKNTEAFF.

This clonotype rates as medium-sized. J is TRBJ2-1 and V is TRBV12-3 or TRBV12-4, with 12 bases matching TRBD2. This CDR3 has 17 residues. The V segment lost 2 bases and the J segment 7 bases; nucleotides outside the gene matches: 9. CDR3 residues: CASSLTRLAGGQNEQFF. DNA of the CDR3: TGTGCCAGCAGTTTAACGCGGCTAGCGGGAGGGCAGAATGAGCAGTTCTTC.

CDR3 in DNA: TGTGCCAGTAGTAGCGGGACAGACGGACAGCCCCAGCATTTT. It is translated as CASSSGTDGQPQHF. This chain uses TRBV19 with TRBJ1-5; TRBD1 aligns across 7 bases. CDR3 length: 14 amino acids. CDR1 and CDR2 (germline): LNHDA, SQIVND (reference sequence). The junction had 7 bases not matched to a gene; V was cut back by 4 bases and J by 7 bases.

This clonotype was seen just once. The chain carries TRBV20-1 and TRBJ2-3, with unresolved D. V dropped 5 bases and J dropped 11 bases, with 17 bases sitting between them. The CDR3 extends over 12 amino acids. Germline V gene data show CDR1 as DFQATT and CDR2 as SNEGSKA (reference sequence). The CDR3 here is CSAYACRDEQYF. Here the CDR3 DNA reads TGCAGTGCTTACGCATGTAGAGATGAGCAGTATTTT.

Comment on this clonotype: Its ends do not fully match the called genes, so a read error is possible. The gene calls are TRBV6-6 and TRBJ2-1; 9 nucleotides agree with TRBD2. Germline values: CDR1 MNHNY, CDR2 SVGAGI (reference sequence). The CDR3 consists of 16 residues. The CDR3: CASSYPTGGREHEQFF. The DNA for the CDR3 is TGTGCTAGCAGTTACCCGACCGGCGGGAGGGAGCACGAGCAGTTCTTC.

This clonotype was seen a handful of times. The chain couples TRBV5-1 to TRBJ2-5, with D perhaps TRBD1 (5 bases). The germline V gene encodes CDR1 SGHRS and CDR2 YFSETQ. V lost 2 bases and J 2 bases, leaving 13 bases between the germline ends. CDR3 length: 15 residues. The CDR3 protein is CASSFSGFGQETQYF. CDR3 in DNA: TGCGCCAGCAGCTTTTCAGGGTTTGGTCAAGAGACCCAGTACTTC.

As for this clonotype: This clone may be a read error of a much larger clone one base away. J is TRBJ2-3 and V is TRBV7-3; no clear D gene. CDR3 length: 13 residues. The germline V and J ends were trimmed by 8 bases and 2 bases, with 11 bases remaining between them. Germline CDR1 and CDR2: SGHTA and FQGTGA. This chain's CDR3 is CASGPLATDTQYF. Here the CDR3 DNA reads TGTGCCAGCGGCCCCCTCGCCACAGATACGCAGTATTTT.

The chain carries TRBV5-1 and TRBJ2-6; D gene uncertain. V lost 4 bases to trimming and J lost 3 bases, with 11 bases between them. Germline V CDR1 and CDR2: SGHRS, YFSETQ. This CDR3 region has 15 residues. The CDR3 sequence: CASSILANGANVLTF. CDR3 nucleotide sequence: TGCGCCAGCAGCATTTTAGCCAATGGGGCCAACGTCCTGACTTTC.

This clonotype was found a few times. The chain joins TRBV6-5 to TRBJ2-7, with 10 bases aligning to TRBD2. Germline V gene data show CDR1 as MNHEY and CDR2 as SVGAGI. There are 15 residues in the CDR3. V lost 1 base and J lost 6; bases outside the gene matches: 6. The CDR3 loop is CASSYLASGSREQYF. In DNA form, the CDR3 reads TGTGCCAGCAGTTACTTAGCTAGCGGGAGCCGCGAGCAGTACTTC.

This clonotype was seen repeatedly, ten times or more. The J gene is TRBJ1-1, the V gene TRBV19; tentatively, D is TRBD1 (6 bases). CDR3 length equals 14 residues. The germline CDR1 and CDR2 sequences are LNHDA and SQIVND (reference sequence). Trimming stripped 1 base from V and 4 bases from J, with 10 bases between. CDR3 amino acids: CASSIVRGPTEAFF. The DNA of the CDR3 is TGTGCCAGTAGTATAGTTCGGGGGCCCACTGAAGCTTTCTTT.

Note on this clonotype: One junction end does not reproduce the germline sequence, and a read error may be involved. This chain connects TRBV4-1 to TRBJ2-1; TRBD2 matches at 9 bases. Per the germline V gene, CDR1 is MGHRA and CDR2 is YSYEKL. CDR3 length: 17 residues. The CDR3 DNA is TGCGCCAGCGGCCAAGCAGGCGGGAGGGCCTGGTGCAATGAGCAGTTCTTC. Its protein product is CASGQAGGRAWCNEQFF.

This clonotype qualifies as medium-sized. The CDR3 nucleotides are TGTGCCATCAGTGAGTTAAGGACACAGAGGACCGGGGAGCTGTTTTTT. It encodes CAISELRTQRTGELFF. The V call is TRBV10-3, the J call TRBJ2-2; D might be TRBD1 (5 bases). The CDR3 is 16 amino acids. V was cut by 1 base and J by 5 bases, with 14 bases left in between. The germline V gene encodes CDR1 ENHRY and CDR2 SYGVKD.

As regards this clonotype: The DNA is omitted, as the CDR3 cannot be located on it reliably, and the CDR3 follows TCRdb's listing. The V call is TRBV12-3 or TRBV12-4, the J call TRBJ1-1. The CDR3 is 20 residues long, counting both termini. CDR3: CASSFSSYGYTFGSGTEAFF.

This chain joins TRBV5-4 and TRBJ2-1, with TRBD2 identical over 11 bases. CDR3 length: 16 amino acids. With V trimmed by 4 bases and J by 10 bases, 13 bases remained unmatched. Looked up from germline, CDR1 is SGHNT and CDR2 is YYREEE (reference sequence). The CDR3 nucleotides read TGTGCCAGCAGCCTCGGACTAGCGGGCAAAGAGAAGGAGCAGTTCTTC. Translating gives CASSLGLAGKEKEQFF.

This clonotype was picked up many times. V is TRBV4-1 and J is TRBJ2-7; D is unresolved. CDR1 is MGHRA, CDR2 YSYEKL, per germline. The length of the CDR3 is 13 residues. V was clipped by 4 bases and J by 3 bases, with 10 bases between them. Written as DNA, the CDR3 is TGCGCCAGCAGCCCGGCCAAGGACTACGAGCAGTACTTC. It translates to CASSPAKDYEQYF.